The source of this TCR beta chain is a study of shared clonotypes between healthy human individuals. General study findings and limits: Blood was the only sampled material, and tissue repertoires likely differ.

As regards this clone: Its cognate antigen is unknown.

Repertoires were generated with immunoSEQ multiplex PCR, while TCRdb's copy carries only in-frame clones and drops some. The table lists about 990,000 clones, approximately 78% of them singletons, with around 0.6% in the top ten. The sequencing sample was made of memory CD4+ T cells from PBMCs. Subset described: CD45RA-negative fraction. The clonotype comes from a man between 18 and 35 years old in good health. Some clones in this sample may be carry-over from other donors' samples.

CDR3 bases: TGCGCCAGCAGCGAGGGGGGAAGCTCCTATAATTCACCCCTCCACTTT. Translating it yields CASSEGGSSYNSPLHF. This rearrangement joins TRBV5-1 to TRBJ1-6; a weak D match, TRBD1 (6 bases). The length of the CDR3 is 16 residues. Trimming shortened V by 4 bases and J by 0 bases, and 11 bases separated the two germline ends. Germline values: CDR1 SGHRS, CDR2 YFSETQ.